This T cell receptor (beta chain) originates from a study of T-cell reconstitution after alpha-beta-depleted transplantation in children. Notes on the study in general: Newly produced T cells mostly accounted for T-cell counts and diversity one year post-transplant. Recipient T cells and thymic progenitors that survived were the source of the high TCRbeta diversity seen at day 60 in some patients. Reported findings indicate that, about two months after transplant, alpha-beta T cells came from several hundred expanded clones, which were derived from non-depleted graft cells.

Losses at the gene ends were 5 bases for V and 5 bases for J; bases not matched to a gene: 6. Germline V lookup: CDR1 DFQATT, CDR2 SNEGSKA (reference sequence). CDR3 length: 13 amino acids. This clonotype was counted a few times. What it binds is unknown. Unique molecular identifiers were incorporated into the prepared TCRbeta library. MiXCR was run by TCRdb on the PCR reads, yielding one entry per CDR3 protein. The data show about 540,000 distinct CDR3 sequences, over 25% seen once. The sequence came from a boy under two years old with Wiskott-Aldrich syndrome, due to receive a stem cell transplant. Source: PBMCs, taken before TCRalphabeta/CD19-depleted stem cell transplant. V and J are TRBV20-1 and TRBJ2-3, with 8 bases matching TRBD2. The CDR3 reads CSAPGLDGDTQYF. The CDR3 coding sequence is TGCAGTGCTCCGGGACTAGACGGAGATACGCAGTATTTT.